The 22 T cell receptor beta chains listed next were all sequenced from one sample in a study (dated by TCRdb to between 2014 and 2017). CD4+CD25+CD127-/low cells were isolated as Tregs. Library construction relied on 5' RACE. Sequencing took place on an Illumina MiSeq. TCRdb reworked the public reads: Q25 trimming with fastp, MiXCR clone assembly, productive beta chains retained. Records with the same CDR3 protein are collapsed into one entry carrying the most frequent genes and DNA. In all, the sample holds roughly 10,000 distinct CDR3 sequences, and 34% of those were seen once. Of the sample, about 6% is held by the ten largest clones. Sequenced sample: Tregs sorted from blood. The origin of the receptors is a female donor with breast cancer.

This clonotype has just a few counts. The rearrangement joins TRBV20-1 to TRBJ2-7; a weak D match, TRBD2 (5 bases). CDR1 is DFQATT, CDR2 SNEGSKA, per germline (reference sequence). V lost 0 bases, J lost 3 bases, and 12 bases lay in between. There are 14 residues in the CDR3. CDR3 sequence (DNA): TGCAGTGCTAGAGATTATTCGCGGGTCTACGAGCAGTACTTC. It yields the protein CSARDYSRVYEQYF.

This sequence joins TRBV20-1 and TRBJ2-3; 10 bases line up with TRBD2. V was pared by 2 bases and J by 3 bases, with 14 bases of the junction left unmatched. CDR3 length: 18 residues. The germline V gene has CDR1 DFQATT and CDR2 SNEGSKA (reference sequence). CDR3 bases: TGCAGTGCTAGACGGGCTAGCGGGAGTGGATGGTTAACAGATACGCAGTATTTT. This gives the protein CSARRASGSGWLTDTQYF.

This clonotype was counted between two and nine times. This rearrangement joins TRBV25-1 to TRBJ2-1; D unclear. The CDR3 runs 12 residues. The germline V and J ends were trimmed by 0 bases and 5 bases, with 2 bases remaining between them. CDR1 is MGHDK, CDR2 SYGVNS, per germline. The CDR3 sequence: CASSEYNNEQFF. In DNA form, the CDR3 reads TGTGCCAGCAGTGAATACAACAATGAGCAGTTCTTC.

The chain recombines TRBV10-3 with TRBJ2-7; D perhaps matches TRBD2 (6 bases). The CDR3 totals 11 residues. Germline CDR1 ENHRY, CDR2 SYGVKD. Trimming left V 8 bases short and J 2 bases short, with 7 bases between. The CDR3 sequence is CAIGGTYEQYF. CDR3 coding DNA: TGTGCCATCGGGGGGACCTACGAGCAGTACTTC.

This clonotype appeared a few times. The genes are TRBV3-1 and TRBJ2-5, with D tentatively TRBD1 (6 bases). Trimming pared 2 bases from V and 2 bases from J, leaving 12 bases between. Germline V gene sequence: CDR1 LGHDT, CDR2 YNNKEL (reference sequence). This CDR3 region has 15 residues. The chain's CDR3 is CASSQFSQGQETQYF. CDR3 nucleotides: TGTGCCAGCAGCCAATTCAGCCAGGGGCAAGAGACCCAGTACTTC.

The gene calls are TRBV19 and TRBJ1-2; D is unresolved. Germline V gene data show CDR1 as LNHDA and CDR2 as SQIVND (reference sequence). The V gene lost 6 bases and the J gene lost 8 bases, with 25 bases spanning the gap. The CDR3 totals 16 residues. CDR3 coding DNA: TGTGCCAGTAGCCCCTTGGTCCGCCGGAGGAAGTTAGGCTACACCTTC. This codes for CASSPLVRRRKLGYTF.

In the case of this clonotype: A read error is possible here, since a much larger clone lies one base away. The chain combines TRBV18 with TRBJ1-4; 9 bases are a match to TRBD1. CDR1 and CDR2 from the germline V gene are KGHSH and LQKENI. V trimming: 0 bases; J trimming: 10 bases; junction bases outside the gene matches: 6. This CDR3 has 15 residues. CDR3 bases: TGTGCCAGCTCACCACCGGACAGGGGTAGCGGAAAACTGTTTTTT. This codes for CASSPPDRGSGKLFF.

V gene TRBV5-1 combines with J gene TRBJ1-5, with D possibly matching TRBD1 (5 bases). The CDR3 runs to 16 residues. Trimming left V 0 bases short and J 4 bases short, with 14 bases between. Germline V CDR1 and CDR2: SGHRS, YFSETQ. The CDR3 loop reads CASSLEGIGGNQPQHF. In nucleotides, the CDR3 is TGCGCCAGCAGCTTGGAGGGAATTGGGGGAAATCAGCCCCAGCATTTT.

The chain couples TRBV4-2 to TRBJ2-2, with 8 bases identical to TRBD1. This CDR3 comprises 16 residues. V shed 0 bases and J 5 bases; nucleotides not matched to a gene: 5. Germline values: CDR1 LGHNA, CDR2 YNFKEQ. The CDR3 region is CASSQDPRTGTGELFF. The DNA of the CDR3 is TGTGCCAGCAGCCAAGATCCGCGGACAGGGACCGGGGAGCTGTTTTTT.

With respect to this clonotype: Relative to the germline gene, one junction end is altered; a read error may explain this. The CDR3 coding sequence is TGTGCCATCAGCCAAGGGGAGGTGCGAACATCTTTCTTT. This gives the protein CAISQGEVRTSFF. This rearrangement joins TRBV4-2 to TRBJ1-1, with a weak D call TRBD1 (5 bases). The germline V gene encodes CDR1 LGHNA and CDR2 YNFKEQ. There are 13 residues in the CDR3.

In its sample, this clonotype is medium-sized. The chain employs TRBV4-1 and TRBJ2-3; TRBD2 matches at 11 bases. V was clipped by 5 bases and J by 3 bases; unmatched bases: 13. This CDR3 is 18 amino acids long. The germline gives CDR1 MGHRA, CDR2 YSYEKL. CDR3 loop: CASSVAGGHSPDTDTQYF. The DNA of the CDR3 is TGCGCCAGCAGCGTAGCGGGAGGGCACTCCCCCGATACAGATACGCAGTATTTT.

In its sample, this clonotype was seen a few times. CDR3 coding DNA: TGTGCCAGCGTCCCCCCGAGCAATCAGCCCCAGCATTTT. Protein sequence: CASVPPSNQPQHF. The chain has TRBV6-6 and TRBJ1-5; no definite D call. V lost 8 bases and J 1 base, leaving 9 bases between the germline ends. This CDR3 is built from 13 residues. The germline gives CDR1 MNHNY, CDR2 SVGAGI (reference sequence).

The chain couples TRBV6-6 to TRBJ2-1; perhaps TRBD2 as D (6 bases). CDR3 length equals 13 residues. Trimming stripped 2 bases from V and 15 bases from J, with 17 bases between. Germline-derived CDR1 and CDR2 are MNHNY and SVGAGI (reference sequence). CDR3 amino acids: CASSYGTGTPRFF. CDR3 coding DNA: TGTGCCAGCAGTTACGGGACCGGGACTCCTCGGTTCTTC.

This clonotype was detected a few times. The chain recombines TRBV7-2 with TRBJ2-1, with 12 bases fitting TRBD2. The germline gives CDR1 SGHTA, CDR2 FQGNSA. The CDR3 consists of 21 residues. V was pared by 4 bases and J by 6 bases, with 22 bases of the junction left unmatched. CDR3 nucleotide sequence: TGTGCCAGCAGCTCAGAAGGACTAGCGGGATCGAGGGTGAGGAGGTCCAATGAGCAGTTCTTC. Amino acid sequence: CASSSEGLAGSRVRRSNEQFF.

This chain joins TRBV7-6 and TRBJ2-1; no clear D gene. Germline lookup yields CDR1 SGHVS and CDR2 FNYEAQ. The germline V and J ends were trimmed by 2 bases and 7 bases, with 9 bases remaining between them. CDR3 length: 13 residues. The chain's CDR3 is CASSLRWGNEQFF. The CDR3 DNA reads TGTGCCAGCAGCTTACGGTGGGGAAATGAGCAGTTCTTC.

The J gene is TRBJ1-5, the V gene TRBV30, with D uncertain. The CDR3 contains 12 residues. V was clipped by 5 bases and J by 0 bases, with 5 bases between them. Germline V lookup: CDR1 GTSNPN, CDR2 SVGIG (reference sequence). The CDR3 protein is CAWGDSNQPQHF. CDR3 bases: TGTGCCTGGGGGGATAGCAATCAGCCCCAGCATTTT.

This chain links TRBV18 with TRBJ2-5; D may be TRBD2 (6 bases). V was cut by 3 bases and J by 5 bases, with 7 bases left in between. Germline values: CDR1 KGHSH, CDR2 LQKENI. The CDR3 has 12 residues. CDR3 in DNA: TGTGCCAGCTCACCCGGGGGTGAGACCCAGTACTTC. Translating it yields CASSPGGETQYF. Filled out from reference TRBV18 and TRBJ2-5, the complete variable domain reads NAGVMQNPRHLVRRRGQEARLRCSPMKGHSHVYWYRQLPEEGLKFMVYLQKENIIDESGMPKERFSAEFPKEGPSILRIQQVVRGDSAAYFCASSPGGETQYFGPGTRLLVL.

This clonotype has more than one count but fewer than ten. The genes are TRBV6-4 and TRBJ2-2; 8 bases are shared with TRBD2. Trimming cost V 2 bases and J 1 base; bases outside gene matches: 3. Germline lookup yields CDR1 MRHNA and CDR2 SNTAGT. The CDR3 is 16 amino acids. The CDR3 is CASSDTSGENTGELFF. The CDR3 DNA reads TGTGCCAGCAGTGACACTAGCGGAGAGAACACCGGGGAGCTGTTTTTT.

The chain joins TRBV9 to TRBJ2-6, with D tentatively TRBD1 (5 bases). V lost 4 bases and J 1 base, leaving 21 bases between the germline ends. From germline, CDR1 is SGDLS and CDR2 YYNGEE. CDR3 length equals 19 residues. DNA for the CDR3: TGTGCCAGCAGCACCCACGCCAAGGGGTCCTTTTCTGGGGCCAACGTCCTGACTTTC. The encoded protein is CASSTHAKGSFSGANVLTF. Full variable domain (missing parts from reference TRBV9 and TRBJ2-6): DSGVTQTPKHLITATGQRVTLRCSPRSGDLSVYWYQQSLDQGLQFLIQYYNGEERAKGNILERFSAQQFPDLHSELNLSSLELGDSALYFCASSTHAKGSFSGANVLTFGAGSRLTVL.

The chain links TRBV4-2 to TRBJ2-7; TRBD2 matches at 11 bases. Germline CDR1 reads LGHNA; CDR2 reads YNFKEQ. The CDR3 covers 15 residues. V was pared by 0 bases and J by 3 bases, with 1 base of the junction left unmatched. CDR3 loop: CASSQDTSGSYEQYV. The CDR3 nucleotides read TGTGCCAGCAGCCAAGATACTAGCGGGAGCTACGAGCAGTACGTC.

The gene calls are TRBV2 and TRBJ2-5; TRBD2 agrees at 7 bases. With 4 bases clipped from V and 4 bases from J, the junction kept 9 bases outside the gene matches. Germline lookup yields CDR1 SNHLY and CDR2 FYNNEI. The CDR3 loop spans 15 amino acids. The CDR3 nucleotides are TGTGCCAGCAGTGGGCTCGGGGGGTGGGGAGAGACCCAGTACTTC. The encoded protein is CASSGLGGWGETQYF.

The rearrangement links TRBV18 to TRBJ1-3, with a possible D match to TRBD1 (6 bases). This CDR3 has 14 residues. The V gene's germline CDR1 is KGHSH and CDR2 LQKENI. V shed 3 bases and J shed 5 bases, with 11 bases lying between them. The CDR3 bases are TGTGCCAGCTCACCGTCCGGACAGAGAAACACCATATATTTT. Translating gives CASSPSGQRNTIYF.